This T cell receptor (beta chain) emerged from a study of radiation and T cells in renal cell carcinoma (TCRdb year 2020). For the wider study: Samples were obtained from a clinical trial, in which 15 Gy stereotactic body radiation therapy was delivered to primary renal cell carcinomas and nephrectomy was performed 4 weeks later. Across all 50 or so samples, 4,000,000 or so unique CDR3 nucleotide sequences encoding about 2.4 million unique CDR3 amino acid sequences were identified. TCR beta sequencing covered 53 samples in total, comprising approximately 26 tumors and about 27 peripheral blood samples. Broader findings and caveats from the paper: Because the trial had a single-armed design, the trial could not examine how radiation dose or scheduling affected the TCR repertoire. An increase in top tumor clonotypes in blood was observed from baseline to 2 weeks post-radiation, followed by contraction by 4 weeks, which was taken to suggest transient expansion of tumor-resident clones. Tracking of blood repertoire dynamics stopped at more than three weeks after treatment, with no follow-up past that point. Because pretreatment tumor biopsies were not available, the baseline intratumoral presence of clonotypes could not be determined.

For this clone: Which antigen it targets is not known. Qualities for individual bases were not recorded, and no much larger clone is one base off.

Following the manufacturer's recommendations, the immunoSEQ kit was used to generate TCR beta libraries from genomic DNA. Library preparation used a first multiplex PCR with proprietary primers, then a second PCR adding unique barcodes, with bead cleanups after each round. A positive control reaction and a negative control reaction, both provided in the kit, were run with every batch of samples. The final libraries were assessed on an Agilent 4200 TapeStation D1000 ScreenTape, pooled by volume, and quantified by qPCR. Sequencing was performed on an Illumina NextSeq500 using a MidOutput 150-cycle cartridge, with 156 Read1 cycles, 15 Index1 cycles, and the kit custom primers. The pooled library was loaded at around 1.1 pM, and roughly 20% PhiX control was spiked in. The original pipeline was this. Vendor-processed data were analyzed in R, and a clonotype was defined as all T cells sharing the same CDR3 nucleotide sequence. In the clone abundance analyses, frequencies in each sample were normalized to that sample's 10,000 most abundant clones. Public T cell clones, which averaged fewer than five per sample, were excluded before analysis. A difference in abundance of at least 32-fold between compartments was used to define tumor-enriched and baseline blood-enriched clonotypes. A beta-binomial differential abundance model was applied to find clonotypes that expanded or contracted between blood time points. The Baroni-Urbani and Buser coefficient was used to measure tumor-blood repertoire similarity, and groups were compared with two-tailed Wilcoxon tests in R. The clones in this table, taken by TCRdb from immuneACCESS, are in-frame only. Not every clone is retained; where verified, under half of the shortfall comes from an unresolved V gene, and the cause of the rest is unknown. V and J calls plus clone size are reproduced from that table; the DNA served to infer D and trimming. Across this sample there are about 150,000 clones, with 80% to 90% seen only once. Jointly, the top ten make up around 13% of the sample.

The sample's time point label, decoded: blood 2 weeks post-SBRT. The label giving this sample's treatment or condition can be read as: 15 Gy SBRT to primary tumor, nephrectomy 4 weeks later. Serial peripheral blood from radiation-treated patients was sampled at baseline, 2 weeks and 4 weeks after SBRT to track tumor-enriched clonotypes. Every patient had renal cell carcinoma of clear cell pathology. Genomic DNA for TCR sequencing was prepared using the QIAamp DNA Blood Mini Kit (Qiagen). The analyses included only samples that passed all quality control checks. The CDR3 sequence holds 13 residues, the cysteine and phenylalanine included. Only CDR3 DNA is held: 39 bases, read in frame from base 1. The germline V gene encodes CDR1 SNHLY and CDR2 FYNNEI. Trimming removed 4 bases from V and 0 bases from J, leaving 6 bases between the germline ends.

The source of this sequence is a woman between 45 and 65 years old with renal cell carcinoma. Sequencing used blood, obtained from a patient whose treatment included radiotherapy and nephrectomy. Rearrangement joined TRBV2 to TRBJ1-1, with the D gene too uncertain to name. The nucleotide sequence reads as follows: TGTGCCAGCAGTGTACTTGTGAACACTGAAGCTTTCTTT. It codes for CASSVLVNTEAFF.